Listed below are T cell receptor beta chains from one sample, sequenced in a study of beta chain features in type 1 diabetes. TCRdb keeps only in-frame clones here, not all; method: immunoSEQ multiplex PCR. There are some 250,000 clones in the sample; 27% occur only once, and about 3.9% lies in the top ten. What was sequenced was central memory CD4+ T cells from blood. Receptor source: a man younger than 45 in good health. CDR3s include the opening cysteine and the closing phenylalanine or tryptophan. A D gene is named only where the DNA matches it firmly. Rows give clone size only sometimes, using once, few, many, or a class for an expanded clone.

J: TRBJ1-2; D: -; size: -; V: TRBV29-1; DNA: TGCAGCGTTGTACGAGGGGACTATGGCTACACCTTC; CDR3: CSVVRGDYGYTF
J: TRBJ2-7; D: -; size: many; V: TRBV14; DNA: TGTGCCAGCAGCGATCCTGGCAGGACCCAAGCCTACGAGCAGTACTTC; CDR3: CASSDPGRTQAYEQYF
J: TRBJ1-1; D: -; size: -; V: TRBV2; DNA: TGTGCCAGCAGTGTTACATATGGCACTGAAGCTTTCTTT; CDR3: CASSVTYGTEAFF
J: TRBJ1-2; D: -; size: many; V: TRBV30; DNA: TGTGCCTGGAGTTCAACAGGTCTGGGTAATGGCTACACCTTC; CDR3: CAWSSTGLGNGYTF
J: TRBJ1-1; D: -; size: few; V: TRBV2; DNA: TGTGCCAGCAGTGAGTTGGGGGCGAAGACTGAAGCTTTCTTT; CDR3: CASSELGAKTEAFF
J: TRBJ2-7; D: -; size: few; V: TRBV30; DNA: TGTGCCTGGAGTGGTCGGGCACACTACGAGCAGTACTTC; CDR3: CAWSGRAHYEQYF
J: TRBJ2-7; D: -; size: -; V: TRBV5-1; DNA: TGCGCCAGCAGCTTGTTGCCTCAACAGTCCTACGAGCAGTACTTC; CDR3: CASSLLPQQSYEQYF
J: TRBJ2-3; D: -; size: -; V: TRBV30; DNA: TGTGCCTGGAGTCCGGGCAGGGGACCCTTTGGGACAGATACGCAGTATTTT; CDR3: CAWSPGRGPFGTDTQYF
J: TRBJ2-1; D: -; size: -; V: TRBV27; DNA: TGTGCCAGCAGTTCCCTCGCTCTACGGGACAATGAGCAGTTCTTC; CDR3: CASSSLALRDNEQFF
J: TRBJ1-1; D: -; size: -; V: TRBV7-9; DNA: TGTGCCAGCAGCTTCCCAGGCCTAAGTACTGAAGCTTTCTTT; CDR3: CASSFPGLSTEAFF
J: TRBJ2-3; D: -; size: -; V: TRBV30; DNA: TGTGCCTGGGGGGTGCGCGATACGCAGTATTTT; CDR3: CAWGVRDTQYF
J: TRBJ1-6; D: -; size: -; V: TRBV30; DNA: TGTGCCTGGAGCGCAGGTGGAAATTCACCCCTCCACTTT; CDR3: CAWSAGGNSPLHF
J: TRBJ1-2; D: -; size: -; V: TRBV6-5; DNA: TGTGCCAGCAGTTCACAACCCGGTGGGGGCTACACCTTC; CDR3: CASSSQPGGGYTF
J: TRBJ1-1; D: -; size: few; V: TRBV5-1; DNA: TGCGCCAGCAGCCCCGGGGGCCCTCGGGACACTGAAGCTTTCTTT; CDR3: CASSPGGPRDTEAFF
J: TRBJ2-5; D: -; size: few; V: TRBV30; DNA: TGTGCCTGGAGCCCCGTAGGAGAGGCCCAGTACTTC; CDR3: CAWSPVGEAQYF
J: TRBJ2-5; D: -; size: -; V: TRBV6-5; DNA: TGTGCCAGCAGTTACTCCCCTAGCAGCGGGACCCAGTACTTC; CDR3: CASSYSPSSGTQYF
J: TRBJ2-3; D: -; size: few; V: TRBV10-3; DNA: TGTGCCATCAGTGACAAGGGGCCGATCACAGATACGCAGTATTTT; CDR3: CAISDKGPITDTQYF
J: TRBJ2-2; D: -; size: -; V: TRBV5-1; DNA: TGCGCCAGCAGCTTGGGAGGGGAAAACACCGGGGAGCTGTTTTTT; CDR3: CASSLGGENTGELFF
J: TRBJ2-3; D: -; size: -; V: TRBV2; DNA: TGTGCCAGCAGTGAAGGGGGCAGTACGCAGTATTTT; CDR3: CASSEGGSTQYF
J: TRBJ2-3; D: -; size: -; V: TRBV9; DNA: TGTGCCAGCAGCGTACAAGGGGGAGATACGCAGTATTTT; CDR3: CASSVQGGDTQYF
J: TRBJ2-5; D: -; size: -; V: TRBV30; DNA: TGTGCCTGGAGTTCCCTCCCGACTAGGCGACAAGAGACCCAGTACTTC; CDR3: CAWSSLPTRRQETQYF
J: TRBJ2-1; D: -; size: -; V: TRBV7-6; DNA: TGTGCCAGCAGCTTAGCGACTGACAGGGAGCAGTTCTTC; CDR3: CASSLATDREQFF